Listed below are T cell receptor beta chains from one sample, sequenced in a study of cytomegalovirus exposure and HLA in healthy donors. Sequencing was performed with immunoSEQ multiplex PCR; in TCRdb, only in-frame clones are kept and a portion is missing. The data contain about 200,000 clones, over 75% of them singletons. The source material was PBMCs. The source of these receptors is a woman under 30 in good health and CMV-seropositive. Both conserved end residues are part of each CDR3. The D gene is left open where the match is weak. Not all rows give a size; the values are once, few, many and, for expanded clones, a class.

size: .
V: TRBV2
D: .
J: TRBJ1-2
DNA: TGTGCCAGCAGAAAACTTCAGGGTAACTATGGCTACACCTTC
CDR3: CASRKLQGNYGYTF

size: .
V: TRBV5-6
D: .
J: TRBJ2-7
DNA: TGTGCCAGCAGCCACCCAGGGGCCGACTACGAGCAGTACTTC
CDR3: CASSHPGADYEQYF

size: .
V: TRBV7-2
D: TRBD2
J: TRBJ2-7
DNA: TGTGCCAGCAGCTTAGCGTCAGGACTAGGGTCCTACGAGCAGTACTTC
CDR3: CASSLASGLGSYEQYF

size: .
V: TRBV9
D: .
J: TRBJ1-2
DNA: TGTGCCAGCAGCGTAGGCCCGGAGGGGAACGGCTACACCTTC
CDR3: CASSVGPEGNGYTF

size: .
V: TRBV4-1
D: .
J: TRBJ2-1
DNA: TGCGCCAGCAGCCAGACAGGTCTACTCCACAATGAGCAGTTCTTC
CDR3: CASSQTGLLHNEQFF

size: .
V: TRBV13
D: .
J: TRBJ2-7
DNA: TGTGCCAGCAGCTCCTCAGTAACTAGAACTCAGGACGAGCAGTACTTC
CDR3: CASSSSVTRTQDEQYF

size: .
V: TRBV25-1
D: .
J: TRBJ2-5
DNA: TGTGCCAGCAGTCCCCTCAGACAGGGTTCGGAGGGGGAGACCCAGTACTTC
CDR3: CASSPLRQGSEGETQYF

size: .
V: TRBV5-1
D: TRBD1
J: TRBJ1-2
DNA: TGCGCCAGCAGCTTGGCCGGACAGGGGTTACGGGGCTACACCTTC
CDR3: CASSLAGQGLRGYTF

size: .
V: TRBV5-6
D: .
J: TRBJ2-5
DNA: TGTGCCAGCAGCTTTACGTCGAGGATCCAAGAGACCCAGTACTTC
CDR3: CASSFTSRIQETQYF

size: .
V: TRBV7-6
D: TRBD1
J: TRBJ1-3
DNA: TGTGCCAGCAGCGGACAGGGACCTGGAAACACCATATATTTT
CDR3: CASSGQGPGNTIYF

size: .
V: TRBV9
D: .
J: TRBJ2-3
DNA: TGTGCCAGCAGCGTAGGGCGAGACTACTTTCATACGCAGTATTTT
CDR3: CASSVGRDYFHTQYF

size: many
V: TRBV2
D: .
J: TRBJ2-1
DNA: TGTGCCAGCAGTGAGATCGGGGTTAGCTCCTACAATGAGCAGTTCTTC
CDR3: CASSEIGVSSYNEQFF

size: many
V: TRBV25-1
D: .
J: TRBJ2-7
DNA: TGTGCCAGCAGTGAATACCGACGGCAGGACGCGGGCTACGAGCAGTACTTC
CDR3: CASSEYRRQDAGYEQYF

size: .
V: TRBV5-1
D: TRBD2
J: TRBJ2-7
DNA: TGCGCCAGCAGCCGAGGGACTAGCGGGAGATACGAGCAGTACTTC
CDR3: CASSRGTSGRYEQYF

size: .
V: TRBV11-2
D: .
J: TRBJ2-7
DNA: TGTGCCAGCAGCTTAGACAGGGTACTGCACGAGCAGTACTTC
CDR3: CASSLDRVLHEQYF

size: .
V: TRBV2
D: .
J: TRBJ2-1
DNA: TGTGCCAGCAGTGAAGCTGAGGCGCAAAAAAGAAACAATGAGCAGTTCTTC
CDR3: CASSEAEAQKRNNEQFF

size: .
V: TRBV11-2
D: .
J: TRBJ2-5
DNA: TGTGCCAGCAGTACCTCCGCAGGGGTCCAAGAGACCCAGTACTTC
CDR3: CASSTSAGVQETQYF

size: .
V: TRBV5-1
D: TRBD2
J: TRBJ2-3
DNA: TGCGCCAGCAGCCCCGGGGGGGGAGCAGATACGCAGTATTTT
CDR3: CASSPGGGADTQYF

size: .
V: TRBV19
D: TRBD2
J: TRBJ2-7
DNA: TGTGCCAGTACCCAGACTAGCGGGACGGTCGAGCAGTACTTC
CDR3: CASTQTSGTVEQYF

size: .
V: TRBV6-1
D: .
J: TRBJ1-5
DNA: TGTGCCAGCAGAAGCCGGGACATAAGCAATCAGCCCCAGCATTTT
CDR3: CASRSRDISNQPQHF

size: once
V: TRBV28
D: .
J: TRBJ1-1
DNA: TGTGCCAGCAGTTTATCGGGGAACACTGAAGCTTTCTTT
CDR3: CASSLSGNTEAFF

size: .
V: TRBV7-9
D: TRBD1
J: TRBJ1-4
DNA: TGTGCCAGCAGCCCTCGACAGGGCCGCGAAAAACTGTTTTTT
CDR3: CASSPRQGREKLFF